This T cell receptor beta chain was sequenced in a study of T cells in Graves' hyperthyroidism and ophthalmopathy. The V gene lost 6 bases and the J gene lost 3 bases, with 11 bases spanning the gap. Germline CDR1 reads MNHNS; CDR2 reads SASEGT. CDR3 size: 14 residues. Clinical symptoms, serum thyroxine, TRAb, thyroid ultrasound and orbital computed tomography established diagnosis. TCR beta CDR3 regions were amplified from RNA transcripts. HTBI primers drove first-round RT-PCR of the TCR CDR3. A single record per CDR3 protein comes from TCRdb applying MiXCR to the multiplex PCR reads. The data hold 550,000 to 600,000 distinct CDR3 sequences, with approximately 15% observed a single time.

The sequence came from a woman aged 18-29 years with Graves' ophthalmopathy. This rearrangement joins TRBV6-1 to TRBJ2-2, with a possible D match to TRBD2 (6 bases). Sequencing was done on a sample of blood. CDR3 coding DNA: TGTGCCAGCAGCACGGGACTTTACACCGGGGAGCTGTTTTTT. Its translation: CASSTGLYTGELFF.